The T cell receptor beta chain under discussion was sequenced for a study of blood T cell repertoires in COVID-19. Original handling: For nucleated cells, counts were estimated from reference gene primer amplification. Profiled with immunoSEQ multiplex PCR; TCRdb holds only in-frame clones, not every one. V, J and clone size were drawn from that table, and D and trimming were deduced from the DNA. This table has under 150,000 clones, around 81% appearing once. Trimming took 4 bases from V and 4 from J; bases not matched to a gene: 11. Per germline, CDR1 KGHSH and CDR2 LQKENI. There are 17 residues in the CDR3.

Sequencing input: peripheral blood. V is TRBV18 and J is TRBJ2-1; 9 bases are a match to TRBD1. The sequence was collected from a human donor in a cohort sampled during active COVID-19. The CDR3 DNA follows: TGTGCCAGCTCACTGGCAGCTACAGGGGGCCCTTACAATGAGCAGTTCTTC. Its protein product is CASSLAATGGPYNEQFF.